The rows below give T cell receptor beta chains drawn from one sample of a study of control samples from healthy donors and cancer patients. Clones were sequenced by immunoSEQ multiplex PCR, and TCRdb holds only the in-frame ones, with some missing. The sample comprises some 64,000 clones, approximately 87% of which are singletons, and under 3% rests with the top ten. The sequenced material came from PBMCs. The receptors derive from a woman aged 45-59 years with head and neck cancer. The CDR3 runs from the conserved cysteine through the conserved F or W. A D gene is named only where the DNA matches it firmly. Clone size is given for some rows only: seen once, a few or many times, or a class if the clone is expanded.

v_call	j_call	d_call	clone_size	cdr3_nt	cdr3_aa
TRBV5-1	TRBJ1-1	-	-	TGCGCCAGCAGCTTGGGTCCTCCGGTAACTGAAGCTTTCTTT	CASSLGPPVTEAFF
TRBV10-3	TRBJ2-7	-	-	TGTGCCATCAGTGAGGTAGCGTACGAGCAGTACTTC	CAISEVAYEQYF
TRBV27	TRBJ2-7	-	-	TGTGCCAGCAGTTTAGAAGTAGCCAACAATAAGCAGTACTTC	CASSLEVANNKQYF
TRBV18	TRBJ1-1	-	once	TGTGCCAGCTCACCGAAAATGGAGGGCACTGAAGCTTTCTTT	CASSPKMEGTEAFF
TRBV7-2	TRBJ1-5	TRBD1	-	TGTGCCAGCAGCCCGGGACAGGGGCGGGAGCCCCAGCATTTT	CASSPGQGREPQHF
TRBV24-1	TRBJ2-5	TRBD1	-	TGTGCCACCAGTAAAGGGGGCCTTCAACGGGAAGAGACCCAGTACTTC	CATSKGGLQREETQYF
TRBV5-8	TRBJ2-7	TRBD2	-	TGTGCCAGCCGACCGGGACTAGCCCTTCCTTCGGGGTCCTACGAGCAGTACTTC	CASRPGLALPSGSYEQYF
TRBV3-1/TRBV3-2	TRBJ2-3	TRBD2	-	TGTGCCAGCAGCCCTAGCGGGGGGCGCGGCGGAGATACGCAGTATTTT	CASSPSGGRGGDTQYF
TRBV6-5	TRBJ2-1	TRBD2	-	TGTGCCAGCAGGACCGGACTAGCCGGCTACAATGAGCAGTTCTTC	CASRTGLAGYNEQFF
TRBV5-4	TRBJ1-3	TRBD1	-	TGTGCCAGCAGACGAGGGACAGATACTGGAAACACCATATATTTT	CASRRGTDTGNTIYF
TRBV7-2	TRBJ1-1	-	-	TGTGCCAGCAGCTTAGCGATGGGGGATAGAGCTTTCTTT	CASSLAMGDRAFF
TRBV3-1/TRBV3-2	TRBJ2-1	TRBD2	-	TGTGCCAGCAGCCAAGTTTCGGGGGGTACCAATGAGCAGTTCTTC	CASSQVSGGTNEQFF
TRBV11-3	TRBJ2-7	-	-	TGTGCCAGCGCCCCGGGGGCAGGGTCCTACGAGCAGTACTTC	CASAPGAGSYEQYF
TRBV29-1	TRBJ2-1	-	-	TGCAGCGCTCCTATACAGCGAACACCTTACAATGAGCAGTTCTTC	CSAPIQRTPYNEQFF
TRBV5-1	TRBJ1-6	TRBD1	-	TGCGCCAGCAGCTTGGGGGGACAGGGTTTCGAGAGCTCCTATAATTCACCCCTCCACTTT	CASSLGGQGFESSYNSPLHF
TRBV3-1/TRBV3-2	TRBJ2-2	-	-	TGTGCCAGCAGCTACAGTAGGGCCGGGGAGCTGTTTTTT	CASSYSRAGELFF
TRBV6-6	TRBJ1-2	-	few	TGTGCCAGCAGACACAGGGTTCGGGGCTACACCTTC	CASRHRVRGYTF
TRBV7-8	TRBJ2-5	-	-	TGTGCCAGCAGCTTTTCGACAGACGGGGAGACCCAGTACTTC	CASSFSTDGETQYF
TRBV6-5	TRBJ1-2	-	-	TGTGCCAGCAGTCAACAGGGTTGGGGCTACACCTTC	CASSQQGWGYTF
TRBV18	TRBJ2-2	-	-	TGTGCCAGCTCACCGCTATCACCCCCAACCGGGGAGCTGTTTTTT	CASSPLSPPTGELFF
TRBV29-1	TRBJ1-1	TRBD1	-	TGCAGCGTCCCAGGGGCCAGGGGGCTGGCTTTCTTT	CSVPGARGLAFF
TRBV3-1/TRBV3-2	TRBJ2-5	-	medium-sized	TGTGCCAGCAGCCCCACTCTGTCGGTACAGCGCGGGCAAGAGACCCAGTACTTC	CASSPTLSVQRGQETQYF
TRBV3-1/TRBV3-2	TRBJ2-5	-	-	TGTGCCAGCAGCCAAGAGCTAGCGAGAGAGACCCAGTACTTC	CASSQELARETQYF
TRBV28	TRBJ1-2	TRBD1	-	TGTGCCAGCAGTTTAGGGGGGGCGGGGACAGCTAACTATGGCTACACCTTC	CASSLGGAGTANYGYTF
TRBV4-2	TRBJ1-2	-	-	TGTGCCAGCAGCCAAGATCCGGGTTTTGGATTTAACTATGGCTACACCTTC	CASSQDPGFGFNYGYTF
TRBV12-3/TRBV12-4	TRBJ2-5	-	-	TGTGCCAGCAGTTTAAGGGGAGAGACCCAGTACTTC	CASSLRGETQYF
TRBV28	TRBJ2-4	-	-	TGTGCCAGCAGCCAGAAGGCCCCCAAAAACATTCAGTACTTC	CASSQKAPKNIQYF
TRBV4-1	TRBJ2-3	-	-	TGCGCCAGCAGCCCCGCACACCGCCCGCAGTATTTT	CASSPAHRPQYF
TRBV19	TRBJ1-2	-	-	TGTGCCAGTAGTATCGCGATGGGAGGGTTTGGCTACACCTTC	CASSIAMGGFGYTF
TRBV19	TRBJ1-3	TRBD1	-	TGTGCCAGTAGTGGGACGGGACAGTTCGGAAACACCATATATTTT	CASSGTGQFGNTIYF
TRBV28	TRBJ2-7	TRBD2	-	TGTGCCAGCAGCCTCATGCAGGGAGGGGTCGAGCAGTACTTC	CASSLMQGGVEQYF
TRBV19	TRBJ1-2	TRBD1	-	TGTGCCGGTAGTAAGGGACAGGCGAGGGAATATGGCTACACCTTC	CAGSKGQAREYGYTF
TRBV6-1	TRBJ1-2	-	-	TGTGCCAGCAGTGAGTACTCGCGGGGAAACTATGGCTACACCTTC	CASSEYSRGNYGYTF
TRBV30	TRBJ2-1	-	-	TGTGCCTGGAAGGGCGGGGCTTACAATGAGCAGTTCTTC	CAWKGGAYNEQFF
TRBV11-2	TRBJ2-3	TRBD2	-	TGTGCCAGCAGCTTACTAGCGGGGAGCACAGATACGCAGTATTTT	CASSLLAGSTDTQYF
TRBV18	TRBJ2-7	-	-	TGTGCCAGCTCACCGCGGGTGGGGTCCGACGAGCAGTACTTC	CASSPRVGSDEQYF
TRBV4-1	TRBJ2-1	-	once	TGCGCCAGCAGCGATCCCGGGCCGTCCTACAATGAGCAGTTCTTC	CASSDPGPSYNEQFF
TRBV7-6	TRBJ2-5	TRBD2	-	TGTGCCAGCAGACGAAGGTGGACTAGCGGGGGGTATCAAGAGACCCAGTACTTC	CASRRRWTSGGYQETQYF
TRBV5-6	TRBJ2-3	-	-	TGTGCCAGCAGCCGCTATGGACAGATGGGGACAGATACGCAGTATTTT	CASSRYGQMGTDTQYF
TRBV2	TRBJ1-1	-	-	TGTGCCAGTCACAGGTTTATCCTAACCACTGAAGCTTTCTTT	CASHRFILTTEAFF
TRBV6-6	TRBJ2-7	TRBD2	-	TGTGCCAGCAGTCCAGCGGGGGCCGAGCTGGAGCAGTACTTC	CASSPAGAELEQYF
TRBV7-2	TRBJ2-3	TRBD1	few	TGTGCCAGCAGCTTCCCCCGACAGGGGAGAATTGGCACAGATACGCAGTATTTT	CASSFPRQGRIGTDTQYF
TRBV12-3/TRBV12-4	TRBJ2-3	-	-	TGTGCCAGCAGTTCTAGCGTCACGGGGGAGTATTTT	CASSSSVTGEYF
TRBV14	TRBJ1-2	TRBD1	-	TGTGCCAGCAGCGCCCGGACAGGGCCCGCAAACTATGGCTACACCTTC	CASSARTGPANYGYTF
TRBV28	TRBJ2-3	-	-	TGTGCCAGCAGTTTAGGTCGCTTCGGCTCGACTAGCACAGATACGCAGTATTTT	CASSLGRFGSTSTDTQYF
TRBV5-4	TRBJ1-3	TRBD1	-	TGTGCCAGCAGTCGGGACAGGGAGGTTGACACCATATATTTT	CASSRDREVDTIYF
TRBV7-8	TRBJ1-1	-	-	TGTGCCAGCAGCGCAGCCATCCAGGGGAGTACTGAAGCTTTCTTT	CASSAAIQGSTEAFF
TRBV7-9	TRBJ1-2	-	-	TGTGCCAGCAGCTCGGGGGACACCGGGTGGATGACTTATGGCTACACCTTC	CASSSGDTGWMTYGYTF
TRBV30	TRBJ2-7	-	-	TGTGCCTGGAGTGTATGGGGGAACGAGCAGTACTTC	CAWSVWGNEQYF
TRBV10-3	TRBJ2-7	-	-	TGTGCCATCAGTGAGTCTGTCGGGGGCGCGGTCTACGAGCAGTACTTC	CAISESVGGAVYEQYF
TRBV4-2	TRBJ2-3	TRBD2	-	TGTGCCAGCAGCCAAGATGCTAGCGGGGGAGCTACGCAGTATTTT	CASSQDASGGATQYF
TRBV2	TRBJ2-3	-	-	TGTGCCAGCAGTGAAAACGGGGGAAGGTCAGGAGATACGCAGTATTTT	CASSENGGRSGDTQYF
TRBV5-3	TRBJ1-5	-	-	TGTGCCAGAAGCTTGGCCAGGGGATATCAGCCCCAGCATTTT	CARSLARGYQPQHF
TRBV18	TRBJ1-1	-	-	TGTGCCAGCTCTCAATTACATGGGGACACTGAAGCTTTCTTT	CASSQLHGDTEAFF
TRBV14	TRBJ2-5	-	-	TGTGCCAGCAGCCAAGACAGGGCAAGACAAGAGACCCAGTACTTC	CASSQDRARQETQYF
TRBV20-1	TRBJ1-4	-	-	TGCAGTGCCGCCCCGACTGAAAAACTGTTTTTT	CSAAPTEKLFF
TRBV5-1	TRBJ2-5	-	-	TGCGCCAGCAGCCCGGGGGTCAGGGACGGAGAGACCCAGTACTTC	CASSPGVRDGETQYF
TRBV7-8	TRBJ2-2	-	-	TGTGCCAGCATCCTCTGGGGGACACACACCGGGGAGCTGTTTTTT	CASILWGTHTGELFF
TRBV21-1	TRBJ1-5	-	-	TGTGCCAGCAGCAAAAAACCCGACAGGGGTTATAGCAATCAGCCCCAGCATTTT	CASSKKPDRGYSNQPQHF
TRBV2	TRBJ2-2	-	once	TGTGCCAGCAAGGGCAGGGTGAACACCGGGGAGCTGTTTTTT	CASKGRVNTGELFF